The 17 T cell receptor beta chains below come from one sample, sequenced in a study of blood T cell repertoires in COVID-19. Profiling relied on immunoSEQ multiplex PCR, and the TCRdb table lists in-frame clones only, not all of them. The sample consists of around 130,000 clones, approximately 89% of them appearing once. Sequencing input: peripheral blood. The receptors derive from a woman aged 55 to 70 with acute or convalescent COVID-19.

V and J are TRBV6-2 or TRBV6-3 and TRBJ2-3; 13 bases map to TRBD2. Trimming at V came to 4 bases and at J to 1 base, leaving 5 bases not matched to a gene. The CDR3 length is 17 residues. Germline lookup yields CDR1 MNHEY and CDR2 SVGEGT. CDR3 nucleotides: TGTGCCAGCAGTTTTAGACTAGCGGGAGGTGGCACAGATACGCAGTATTTT. Its protein product is CASSFRLAGGGTDTQYF.

CDR3 nucleotide sequence: TGTGCCAGCAGCACCGGGCCGACAGGGGGCAGGCTTGGCTATGGCTACACCTTC. This gives the protein CASSTGPTGGRLGYGYTF. This chain connects TRBV7-3 to TRBJ1-2; 10 bases map to TRBD1. The V and J ends lost 5 bases and 4 bases, in that order; junction bases with no gene match: 16. The germline gives CDR1 SGHTA, CDR2 FQGTGA. The CDR3 is 18 amino acids.

The chain is built from TRBV10-3 and TRBJ2-6; maybe TRBD2 (6 bases). The V and J ends lost 6 bases and 2 bases respectively, with 17 bases between them. Germline assignment: CDR1 ENHRY and CDR2 SYGVKD. The CDR3 has 17 amino acids. The CDR3 sequence is CAISGGEHVPGANVLTF. The CDR3 DNA reads TGTGCCATCAGCGGGGGAGAACATGTACCTGGGGCCAACGTCCTGACTTTC.

The chain carries TRBV30 and TRBJ1-2; the D gene is possibly TRBD1 (5 bases). Trimming stripped 3 bases from V and 4 bases from J, with 12 bases between. CDR1 is GTSNPN and CDR2 is SVGIG in the germline V gene (reference sequence). This CDR3 comprises 13 residues. Here the CDR3 DNA reads TGTGCCTGGAGCGGTGGGGGGAGCTATGGCTACACCTTC. As protein: CAWSGGGSYGYTF.

The CDR3 nucleotides are TGTGCCAGCAGGACGAGCGGGCTGCCCGGAGATACGCAGTATTTT. Protein product: CASRTSGLPGDTQYF. The rearrangement links TRBV6-5 to TRBJ2-3; tentatively, D is TRBD2 (6 bases). The germline CDR1 and CDR2 sequences are MNHEY and SVGAGI. The CDR3 consists of 15 residues. V gave up 6 bases and J gave up 5 bases, with 18 bases separating them.

The chain has TRBV28 and TRBJ2-1; 11 bases match TRBD2. Germline CDR1 reads MDHEN; CDR2 reads SYDVKM. V shed 9 bases and J 8 bases; nucleotides not matched to a gene: 9. The CDR3 totals 14 residues. The CDR3 region has the DNA TGTGCCAGTACGATAGCGGGAGGGCCGGATGAGCAGTTCTTC. This encodes CASTIAGGPDEQFF.

The chain recombines TRBV15 with TRBJ1-1; 9 bases agree with TRBD1. CDR3 length: 15 residues. CDR1 and CDR2 from the germline V gene are LNHNV and YYDKDF (reference sequence). The V and J ends lost 6 bases and 1 base, in that order; junction bases with no gene match: 6. The CDR3 sequence: CATSSYRGQNTEAFF. CDR3 bases: TGTGCCACCAGTTCTTACAGGGGGCAGAACACTGAAGCTTTCTTT.

The chain joins TRBV29-1 to TRBJ2-2; 12 nucleotides match TRBD1. Germline CDR1 is SQVTM and CDR2 is ANQGSEA. V lost 6 bases to trimming and J lost 5 bases; unmatched junction nucleotides: 4. This CDR3 contains 14 residues. DNA for the CDR3: TGCAGCGTGGGACAGGGGGCTGGTACCGGGGAGCTGTTTTTT. It translates to CSVGQGAGTGELFF.

This clone was detected only once. The chain recombines TRBV18 with TRBJ2-3; 12 bases line up with TRBD2. With 4 bases clipped from V and 5 bases from J, the junction kept 4 bases outside the gene matches. The CDR3 spans 15 residues. The germline gives CDR1 KGHSH, CDR2 LQKENI. CDR3 region: CASSQTSGSVDTQYF. DNA for the CDR3: TGTGCCAGCTCACAGACTAGCGGGAGTGTAGATACGCAGTATTTT. The entire variable domain, with the rest obtained from reference TRBV18 and TRBJ2-3, is as follows: NAGVMQNPRHLVRRRGQEARLRCSPMKGHSHVYWYRQLPEEGLKFMVYLQKENIIDESGMPKERFSAEFPKEGPSILRIQQVVRGDSAAYFCASSQTSGSVDTQYFGPGTRLTVL.

The chain carries TRBV18 and TRBJ1-1, with unresolved D. V was trimmed by 4 bases and J by 0 bases, leaving 3 bases between them. Germline V lookup: CDR1 KGHSH, CDR2 LQKENI. CDR3 length: 12 residues. The CDR3, as DNA: TGTGCCAGCTCACGTATGAACACTGAAGCTTTCTTT. It translates to CASSRMNTEAFF.

V gene TRBV3-1 (or the pseudogene TRBV3-2) combines with J gene TRBJ1-2; no definite D call. Germline lookup yields CDR1 LGHDT and CDR2 YNNKEL (reference sequence). Trimming took off 2 bases at V and 5 bases at J, with 6 bases between the two ends. The CDR3 extends over 12 amino acids. CDR3: CASSQSLYGYTF. The CDR3 DNA follows: TGTGCCAGCAGCCAATCCCTTTATGGCTACACCTTC.

V gene TRBV11-2 combines with J gene TRBJ2-7; D ambiguous. Germline V gene sequence: CDR1 SGHAT, CDR2 FQNNGV. V lost 0 bases to trimming and J lost 2 bases, with 11 bases between them. The CDR3 is 15 residues long. The CDR3 sequence is CASSLDLPAAYEQYV. The CDR3 coding sequence is TGTGCCAGCAGCTTAGACCTACCTGCTGCCTACGAGCAGTACGTC.

The rearrangement joins TRBV3-1 (or the pseudogene TRBV3-2) to TRBJ2-7; TRBD2 agrees at 10 bases. J was trimmed by 2 bases and V by 3 bases; bases with no gene match: 4. The CDR3 length is 15 residues. CDR1 is LGHDT and CDR2 is YNNKEL in the germline V gene (reference sequence). CDR3 protein: CASSQQAGGPYEQYF. CDR3 nucleotide sequence: TGTGCCAGCAGCCAGCAAGCGGGAGGGCCCTACGAGCAGTACTTC.

The gene calls are TRBV28 and TRBJ1-5; 8 nucleotides match TRBD1. Losses at the gene ends were 4 bases for V and 7 bases for J; bases not matched to a gene: 9. The CDR3 contains 15 residues. The V gene's germline CDR1 is MDHEN and CDR2 SYDVKM. The CDR3 reads CASSSGQGNLQPQHF. In nucleotides, the CDR3 is TGTGCCAGCAGTTCCGGACAGGGTAATTTACAGCCCCAGCATTTT.

The chain joins TRBV5-1 to TRBJ2-1; 10 positions match TRBD2. Germline-derived CDR1 and CDR2 are SGHRS and YFSETQ. This CDR3 contains 16 residues. V was clipped by 0 bases and J by 8 bases; unmatched bases: 8. In nucleotides, the CDR3 is TGCGCCAGCAGCTTGGCTGTAGCGGGAGGTTTTGATGAGCAGTTCTTC. Its protein product is CASSLAVAGGFDEQFF.

CDR3 protein: CAISESTSGRPDTQYF. Written as DNA, the CDR3 is TGTGCCATCAGTGAGTCGACTAGCGGCAGACCAGATACGCAGTATTTT. The chain has TRBV10-3 and TRBJ2-3; 9 bases fit TRBD2. Germline loops: CDR1 ENHRY, CDR2 SYGVKD. Trimming cost V 0 bases and J 4 bases; bases outside gene matches: 5. CDR3 length: 16 residues.

The chain links TRBV2 to TRBJ1-5; 12 bases fit TRBD1. J was trimmed by 2 bases and V by 10 bases; bases with no gene match: 12. CDR1 and CDR2 (germline): SNHLY, FYNNEI. The CDR3 covers 17 residues. DNA for the CDR3: TGTGCCACCAAGGGGGACAGGGGGCCCGGGGGCAATCAGCCCCAGCATTTT. Translated, it gives CATKGDRGPGGNQPQHF.